This is a list of T cell receptor beta chains from one sample in a study of blood T cell repertoires in COVID-19. Generated by immunoSEQ multiplex PCR, the TCRdb table keeps only in-frame clones and is missing some. The profile shows over 250,000 clones, 87% of them singletons. Material for sequencing was peripheral blood. The receptors stem from a woman in her 40s who had recovered from COVID-19. Both conserved end residues are part of each CDR3. A D gene is named only where the DNA matches it firmly. Clone size, where shown, is once, few, many, or a class for clones that have expanded.

TRBV4-2	TRBJ2-5	once	TRBD2	TGTGCCAGCAGCCGTAGCGGGGGGGGGAGAGAGACCCAGTACTTC	CASSRSGGGRETQYF
TRBV2	TRBJ2-2	-	-	TGTGCCAGACAGAGGAGGGAAAACACCGGGGAGCTGTTTTTT	CARQRRENTGELFF
TRBV14	TRBJ1-2	-	-	TGTGCCAGCAGCCCTAGGGGCCGGAAGGATGGCTACACCTTC	CASSPRGRKDGYTF
TRBV11-2	TRBJ1-6	-	TRBD1	TGTGCCAGCAGCTTAGGGGACAGGGTGAATTCACCCCTCCACTTT	CASSLGDRVNSPLHF
TRBV5-6	TRBJ1-2	-	-	TGTGCCAGCAGCCCCTGGGCAAACTATGGCTACACCTTC	CASSPWANYGYTF
TRBV7-2	TRBJ2-7	-	-	TGTGCCAGCAGCTTAGGTGCCGGGGGCGAGCAGTACTTC	CASSLGAGGEQYF
TRBV5-1	TRBJ1-2	once	-	TGCGCCAGCAGCCCGCGGGGGGTGGACTATGGCTACACCTTC	CASSPRGVDYGYTF
TRBV11-2	TRBJ2-5	once	TRBD1	TGTGCCAGCAGCCTACGGACAGGGTCTCAGGAGACCCAGTACTTC	CASSLRTGSQETQYF
TRBV11-2	TRBJ1-4	-	-	TGTGCCAGCAGCTCCCTCAGGGTGGGAAATGAAAAACTGTTTTTT	CASSSLRVGNEKLFF
TRBV6-1	TRBJ1-5	-	-	TGTGCCAGCAGTGAAGGACTTAGCAATCAGCCCCAGCATTTT	CASSEGLSNQPQHF
TRBV6-5	TRBJ2-7	-	TRBD1	TGTGCCAGCAGAAGGACAGGGGTTTACGAGCAGTACTTC	CASRRTGVYEQYF
TRBV6-5	TRBJ2-3	-	-	TGTGCCAGCAGGGCAGGGGGCACAGATACGCAGTATTTT	CASRAGGTDTQYF
TRBV11-2	TRBJ1-1	-	-	TGTGCCAGCAGCTTGGGCTGGTGGGCTGAAGCTTTCTTT	CASSLGWWAEAFF
TRBV18	TRBJ1-2	-	-	TGTGCCAGCTCACTATCTATAGAGATCGGCTATGGCTACACCTTC	CASSLSIEIGYGYTF
TRBV29-1	TRBJ2-3	few	-	TGCAGCGTTGAAGATCCGGTAGCCGTGGGCACAGATACGCAGTATTTT	CSVEDPVAVGTDTQYF
TRBV5-4	TRBJ1-1	-	TRBD1	TGTGCCAGCAGCTTGGTGGGGTCAGGGGGCGACACTGAAGCTTTCTTT	CASSLVGSGGDTEAFF
TRBV5-1	TRBJ1-4	once	-	TGCGCCAGCAGCTTGGGGGGCCCCGGGGGGCACACAACTAATGAAAAACTGTTTTTT	CASSLGGPGGHTTNEKLFF
TRBV2	TRBJ1-5	-	-	TGTGCCAGCAGTGAACATACGGGTAGCAATCAGCCCCAGCATTTT	CASSEHTGSNQPQHF
TRBV5-5	TRBJ1-3	-	TRBD1	TGTGCCAGCAGCCTAGGGACAGCCTCTGGAAACACCATATATTTT	CASSLGTASGNTIYF
TRBV2	TRBJ1-4	-	TRBD1	TGTGCCAGCAGATACAGGGGGGAAAATGAAAAACTGTTTTTT	CASRYRGENEKLFF
TRBV18	TRBJ1-5	-	-	TGTGCCAGCTCACCCAGTGGTGCGGGTAGCAATCAGCCCCAGCATTTT	CASSPSGAGSNQPQHF
TRBV10-1	TRBJ1-2	-	-	TGCGCCAGCAGTGTTGGTACAGGGACGGTAGACTCTTCTAGCTACACCTTC	CASSVGTGTVDSSSYTF
TRBV18	TRBJ1-1	-	-	TGTGCCAGCTCCCCCACACCGAACACTGAAGCTTTCTTT	CASSPTPNTEAFF
TRBV5-5	TRBJ2-5	-	-	TGTGCCAGCAGCTTGGCTGGCAGCGAAGAGACCCAGTACTTC	CASSLAGSEETQYF
TRBV11-2	TRBJ2-1	-	-	TGTGCCAGCAGCTTAGGGGCCGGTTCCTACAATGAGCAGTTCTTC	CASSLGAGSYNEQFF
TRBV18	TRBJ2-7	few	-	TGTGCCAGCTCACCATCCAGGGAGGACGAGCAGTACTTC	CASSPSREDEQYF
TRBV12-3/TRBV12-4	TRBJ1-2	-	-	TGTGCCAGCAGCTCACTCCCCGGGTATGGCTACACCTTC	CASSSLPGYGYTF
TRBV6-6	TRBJ1-3	-	TRBD1	TGTGCCAGCAGGGAACAGGGGTATGGAAACACCATATATTTT	CASREQGYGNTIYF
TRBV4-2	TRBJ2-7	-	-	TGTGCCAGCAGCCAAGTTGGGCTAGCCGGGTACGAGCAGTACTTC	CASSQVGLAGYEQYF